This entry concerns a single TCR beta chain. The sample comes from a study of blood T cell repertoires in COVID-19. Overall study: Spain, Italy and the United States supplied samples that represented acute and convalescent COVID-19. T cells, B-cell-depleted T cells, or PBMCs provided the cDNA or gDNA that served as material.

Authors' data handling: Amplification of reference gene primers provided the estimated nucleated cell counts. Only in-frame clones appear in the TCRdb table, and some are missing; sequencing was by immunoSEQ multiplex PCR. Clonal size and the V and J genes are those of that table, whereas D and trimming came from the DNA. The table has under 150,000 clones, 84% seen once; the top ten hold 35% to 40%. With V trimmed by 3 bases and J by 6 bases, 3 bases remained unmatched. In germline, CDR1 is LNHDA, CDR2 SQIVND (reference sequence). The CDR3 spans 14 residues. The sequenced sample was peripheral blood. This clonotype was sampled from a human donor in a cohort sampled during active COVID-19. The J gene is TRBJ2-3, the V gene TRBV19; 10 nucleotides align to TRBD1. The CDR3 sequence: CASSIPGQGDTQYF. The DNA for the CDR3 is TGTGCCAGTAGTATCCCGGGACAGGGGGATACGCAGTATTTT.